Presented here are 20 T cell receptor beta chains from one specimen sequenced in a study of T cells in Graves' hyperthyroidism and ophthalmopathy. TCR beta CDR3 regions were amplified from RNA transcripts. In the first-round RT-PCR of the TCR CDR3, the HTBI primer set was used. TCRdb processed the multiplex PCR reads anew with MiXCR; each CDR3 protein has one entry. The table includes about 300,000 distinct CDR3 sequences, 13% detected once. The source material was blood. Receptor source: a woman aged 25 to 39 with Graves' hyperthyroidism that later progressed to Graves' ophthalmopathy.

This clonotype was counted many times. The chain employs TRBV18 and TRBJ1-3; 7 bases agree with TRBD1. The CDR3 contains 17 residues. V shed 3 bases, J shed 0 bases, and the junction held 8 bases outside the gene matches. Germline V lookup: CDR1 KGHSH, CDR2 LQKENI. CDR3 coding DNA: TGTGCCAGCTCACCCGCCTCGGGACAGAACTCTGGAAACACCATATATTTT. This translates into CASSPASGQNSGNTIYF. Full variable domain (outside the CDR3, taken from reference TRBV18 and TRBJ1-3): NAGVMQNPRHLVRRRGQEARLRCSPMKGHSHVYWYRQLPEEGLKFMVYLQKENIIDESGMPKERFSAEFPKEGPSILRIQQVVRGDSAAYFCASSPASGQNSGNTIYFGEGSWLTVV.

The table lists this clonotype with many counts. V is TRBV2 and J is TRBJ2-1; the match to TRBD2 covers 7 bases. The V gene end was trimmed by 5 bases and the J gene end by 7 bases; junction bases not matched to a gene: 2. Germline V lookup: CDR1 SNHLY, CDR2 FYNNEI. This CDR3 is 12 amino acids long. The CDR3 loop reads CASSYSGNEQFF. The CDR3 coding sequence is TGTGCCAGCAGTTATAGCGGGAATGAGCAGTTCTTC.

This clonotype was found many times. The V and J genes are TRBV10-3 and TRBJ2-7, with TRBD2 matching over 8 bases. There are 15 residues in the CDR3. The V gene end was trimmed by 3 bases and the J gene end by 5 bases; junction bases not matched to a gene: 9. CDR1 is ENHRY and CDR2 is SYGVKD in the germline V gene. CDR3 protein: CAISESGTRSDEQYF. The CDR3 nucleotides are TGTGCCATCAGTGAATCCGGGACTAGGTCAGACGAGCAGTACTTC.

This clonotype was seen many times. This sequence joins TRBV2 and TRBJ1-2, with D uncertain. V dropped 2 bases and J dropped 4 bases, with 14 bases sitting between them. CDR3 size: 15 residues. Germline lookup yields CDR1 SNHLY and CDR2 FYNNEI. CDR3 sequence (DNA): TGTGCCAGCAGTGAACTTACCAACAGTATCTATGGCTACACCTTC. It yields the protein CASSELTNSIYGYTF.

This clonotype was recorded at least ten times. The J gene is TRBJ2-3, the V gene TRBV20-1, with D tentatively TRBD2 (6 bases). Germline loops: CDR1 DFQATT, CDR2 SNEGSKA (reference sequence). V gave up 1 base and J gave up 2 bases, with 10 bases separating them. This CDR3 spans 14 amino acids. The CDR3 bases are TGCAGTGCTAGAGCCTGGGGGGACACAGATACGCAGTATTTT. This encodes CSARAWGDTDTQYF.

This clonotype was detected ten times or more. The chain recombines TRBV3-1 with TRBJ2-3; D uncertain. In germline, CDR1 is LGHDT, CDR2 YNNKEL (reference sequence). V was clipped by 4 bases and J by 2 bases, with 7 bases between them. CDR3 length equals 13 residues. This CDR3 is CASSRLDTDTQYF. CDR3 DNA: TGTGCCAGCAGCCGGCTAGACACAGATACGCAGTATTTT.

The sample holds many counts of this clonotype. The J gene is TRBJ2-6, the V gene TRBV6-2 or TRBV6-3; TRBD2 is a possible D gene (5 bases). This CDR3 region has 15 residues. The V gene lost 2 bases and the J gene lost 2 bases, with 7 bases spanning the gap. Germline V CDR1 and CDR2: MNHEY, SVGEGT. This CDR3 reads CASSYVGAGANVLTF. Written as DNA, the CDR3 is TGTGCCAGCAGTTACGTCGGGGCTGGGGCCAACGTCCTGACTTTC.

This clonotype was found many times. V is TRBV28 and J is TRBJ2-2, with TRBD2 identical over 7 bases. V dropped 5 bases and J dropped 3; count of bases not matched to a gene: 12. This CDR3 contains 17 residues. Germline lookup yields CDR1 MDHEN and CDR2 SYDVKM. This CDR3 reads CASSAGVADGYTGELFF. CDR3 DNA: TGTGCCAGCAGTGCGGGAGTGGCAGACGGATACACCGGGGAGCTGTTTTTT.

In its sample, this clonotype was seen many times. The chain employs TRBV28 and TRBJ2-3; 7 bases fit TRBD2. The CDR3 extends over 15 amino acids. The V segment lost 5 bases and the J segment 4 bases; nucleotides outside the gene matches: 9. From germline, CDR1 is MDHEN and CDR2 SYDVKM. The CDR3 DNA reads TGTGCCAGCAGTGACTATGGGACTACGGCAGATACGCAGTATTTT. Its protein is CASSDYGTTADTQYF.

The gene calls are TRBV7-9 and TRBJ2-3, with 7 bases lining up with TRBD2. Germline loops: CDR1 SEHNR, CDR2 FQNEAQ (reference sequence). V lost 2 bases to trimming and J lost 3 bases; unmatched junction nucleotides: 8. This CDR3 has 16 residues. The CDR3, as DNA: TGTGCCAGCAGCTTATCTGTTCGACTAGCTACAGATACGCAGTATTTT. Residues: CASSLSVRLATDTQYF.

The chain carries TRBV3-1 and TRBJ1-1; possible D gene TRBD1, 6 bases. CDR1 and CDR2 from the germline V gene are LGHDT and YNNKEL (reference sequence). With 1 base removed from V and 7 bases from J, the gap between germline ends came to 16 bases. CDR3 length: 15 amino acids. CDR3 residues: CASSQATTGKSEAFF. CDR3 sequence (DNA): TGTGCCAGCAGCCAAGCCACTACAGGGAAGAGTGAAGCTTTCTTT.

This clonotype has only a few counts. The CDR3 protein is CASSWRGAGTDTQYF. In nucleotides, the CDR3 is TGTGCCAGCAGTTGGCGGGGGGCCGGGACAGATACGCAGTATTTT. J is TRBJ2-3 and V is TRBV28; 8 positions match TRBD2. Germline V gives CDR1 MDHEN, CDR2 SYDVKM. Losses at the gene ends were 4 bases for V and 3 bases for J; bases not matched to a gene: 6. The CDR3 is 15 residues long.

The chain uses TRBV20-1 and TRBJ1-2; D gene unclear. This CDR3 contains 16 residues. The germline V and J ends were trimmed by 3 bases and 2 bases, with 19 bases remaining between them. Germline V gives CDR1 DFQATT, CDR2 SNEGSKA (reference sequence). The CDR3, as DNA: TGCAGTGCTAGTAGTGCCAGCGGGAAGGGAAACTATGGCTACACCTTC. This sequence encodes CSASSASGKGNYGYTF.

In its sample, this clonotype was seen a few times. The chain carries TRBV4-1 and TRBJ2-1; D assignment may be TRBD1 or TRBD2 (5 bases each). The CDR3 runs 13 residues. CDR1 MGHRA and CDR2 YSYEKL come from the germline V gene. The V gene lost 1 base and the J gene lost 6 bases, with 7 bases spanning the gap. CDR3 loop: CASSQGGGNEQFF. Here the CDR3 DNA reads TGCGCCAGCAGCCAAGGTGGGGGCAATGAGCAGTTCTTC.

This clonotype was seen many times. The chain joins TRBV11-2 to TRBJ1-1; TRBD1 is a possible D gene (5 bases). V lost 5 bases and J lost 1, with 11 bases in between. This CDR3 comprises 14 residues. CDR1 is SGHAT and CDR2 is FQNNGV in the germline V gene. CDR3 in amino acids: CASSTNQGNTEAFF. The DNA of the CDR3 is TGTGCCAGCAGCACGAACCAGGGGAACACTGAAGCTTTCTTT.

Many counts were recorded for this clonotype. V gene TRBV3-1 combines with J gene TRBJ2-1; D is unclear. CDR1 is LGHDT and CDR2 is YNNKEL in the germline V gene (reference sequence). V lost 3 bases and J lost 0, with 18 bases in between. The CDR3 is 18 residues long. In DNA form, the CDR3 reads TGTGCCAGCAGCCAGGCCCTTCTGGCGGCCGACTCCTACAATGAGCAGTTCTTC. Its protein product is CASSQALLAADSYNEQFF.

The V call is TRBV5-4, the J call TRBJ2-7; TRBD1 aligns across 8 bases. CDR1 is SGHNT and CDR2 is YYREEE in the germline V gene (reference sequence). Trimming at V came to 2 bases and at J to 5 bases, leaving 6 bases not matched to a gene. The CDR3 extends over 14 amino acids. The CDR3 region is CASSLEQGVHEQYF. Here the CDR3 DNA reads TGTGCCAGCAGCTTAGAACAGGGGGTCCACGAGCAGTACTTC.

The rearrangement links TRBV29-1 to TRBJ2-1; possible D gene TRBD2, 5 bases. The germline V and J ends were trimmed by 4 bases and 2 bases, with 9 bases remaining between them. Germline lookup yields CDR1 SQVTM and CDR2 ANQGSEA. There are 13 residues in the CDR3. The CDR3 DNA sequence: TGCAGCGTTGTTACGGGAACCTACAATGAGCAGTTCTTC. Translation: CSVVTGTYNEQFF.

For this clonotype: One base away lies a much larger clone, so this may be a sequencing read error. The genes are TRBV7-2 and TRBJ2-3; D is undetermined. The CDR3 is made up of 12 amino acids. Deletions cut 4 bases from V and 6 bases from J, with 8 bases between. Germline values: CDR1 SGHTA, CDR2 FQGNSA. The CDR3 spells CTSSYDGDTQYF. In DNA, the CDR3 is TGTACCAGCAGCTACGATGGCGATACGCAGTATTTT.

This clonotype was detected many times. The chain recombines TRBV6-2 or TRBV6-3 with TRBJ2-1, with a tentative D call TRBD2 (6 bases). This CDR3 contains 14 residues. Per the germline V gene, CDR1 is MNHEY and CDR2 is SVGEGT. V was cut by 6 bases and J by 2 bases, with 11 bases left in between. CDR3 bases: TGTGCCAGCAGCACGCTAGCGACCTACAATGAGCAGTTCTTC. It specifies CASSTLATYNEQFF.